These 9 T cell receptor beta chains were all obtained from the same sample, sequenced in a study of T cells in women clearing cervical HPV infection. The method was immunoSEQ multiplex PCR; TCRdb's version includes in-frame clones alone and lacks a portion of them. This repertoire comprises roughly 20,000 clones; its ten largest clones make up roughly 4.6%. Sequenced input: blood buffy coat. These receptors all come from a woman aged 18-70 years with a cervical HPV16 infection that either progressed to CIN3+ or cleared (not recorded which).

With respect to this clone: Read data end 3 residues before the CDR3 end; the end is taken from the germline J gene. The chain joins TRBV5-1 to TRBJ2-3; D uncertain. The V end lost 1 base, the J end lost 2 bases, and 2 bases lay between the germline ends. The length of the CDR3 is 12 residues. CDR1 is SGHRS and CDR2 is YFSETQ in the germline V gene. The sequenced part of the CDR3 DNA is TGCGCCAGCAGCTTGCACACAGATACG. Residues: CASSLHTDT. The whole CDR3 is CASSLHTDTQYF.

As regards this clone: Read coverage stops 3 residues before the CDR3 terminus; the germline J gene supplies the remainder. The chain couples TRBV5-5 to TRBJ1-1; D is unclear. V lost 7 bases and J lost 5, with 9 bases in between. There are 11 residues in the CDR3. From germline, CDR1 is SGHKS and CDR2 YYEKEE (reference sequence). The covered CDR3 bases are TGTGCCAGCTTTGCGGGGACTGAA. Amino acid sequence: CASFAGTE. The full CDR3 reads CASFAGTEAFF.

Points on this clone: Coverage ceases 3 residues before the CDR3 finishes, and the germline J gene fills in the end. This chain links TRBV2 with TRBJ2-3; weak D call: TRBD2 (6 bases). V lost 7 bases and J 2 bases, leaving 16 bases between the germline ends. The CDR3 sequence is 15 residues long. The germline gives CDR1 SNHLY, CDR2 FYNNEI. Incomplete CDR3 DNA: TGTGCCAGCACCGCCAAATGGGGGGTCACAGATACG. This translates into CASTAKWGVTDT. The whole CDR3 sequence reads CASTAKWGVTDTQYF.

Comments on this clone: Read sequence stops 3 residues before the CDR3 end, and the germline J gene provides the missing end. V and J are TRBV18 and TRBJ1-5, with D unresolved. Germline CDR1 and CDR2: KGHSH and LQKENI. V lost 2 bases, J lost 0 bases, and 8 bases lay in between. The CDR3 loop spans 15 amino acids. The CDR3 DNA, read in part, is TGTGCCAGCTCACCAGACAAAAATAGCAATCAGCCC. Translation gives CASSPDKNSNQP. The whole CDR3 protein reads CASSPDKNSNQPQHF.

Of note for this clone: From the germline J gene comes the end of the CDR3, since the read stops 3 residues before it. V gene TRBV14 combines with J gene TRBJ2-6, with no clear D. Trimming removed 4 bases at V and 0 bases at J, with 19 bases between. Germline values: CDR1 SGHDN, CDR2 FVKESK. The length of the CDR3 is 19 residues. The CDR3 loop is CASSPISVLFSSGANVLTF. The CDR3 DNA, read in part, is TGTGCCAGCAGCCCCATCTCGGTTCTTTTTAGCTCTGGGGCCAACGTC.

With regard to this clone: With the read ending 3 residues before the CDR3 end, the germline J gene is used to fill in that end. The chain joins TRBV5-1 to TRBJ2-2, with 12 positions matching TRBD1. This CDR3 comprises 17 residues. The J segment lost 2 bases and the V segment lost 4 bases, leaving 6 bases of the junction unmatched. The germline V gene has CDR1 SGHRS and CDR2 YFSETQ. The CDR3 DNA, read in part, is TGCGCCAGCAGCCGCGGGACAGGGGGCTTAAACACCGGGGAG. Protein product: CASSRGTGGLNTGE. The full CDR3 reads CASSRGTGGLNTGELFF.

As for this clone: The CDR3 end lies 3 residues beyond the end of the read and is filled in from the germline J gene. The chain combines TRBV18 with TRBJ1-2; TRBD1 is a possible D gene (5 bases). CDR3 length equals 16 residues. Germline values: CDR1 KGHSH, CDR2 LQKENI. Here the CDR3 reads CASSLPGLAGGNDYTF. The CDR3 bases that were read are TGTGCCAGCTCACTTCCGGGACTAGCGGGGGGTAACGAC. The entire variable domain, with the rest obtained from reference TRBV18 and TRBJ1-2, is as follows: NAGVMQNPRHLVRRRGQEARLRCSPMKGHSHVYWYRQLPEEGLKFMVYLQKENIIDESGMPKERFSAEFPKEGPSILRIQQVVRGDSAAYFCASSLPGLAGGNDYTFGSGTRLTVV.

Turning to this clone: Read sequence stops 3 residues before the CDR3 end, and the germline J gene provides the missing end. The V and J genes are TRBV27 and TRBJ2-3, with D unresolved. The CDR3 extends over 15 amino acids. V was cut by 5 bases and J by 1 base, with 13 bases left in between. The germline V gene encodes CDR1 MNHEY and CDR2 SMNVEV (reference sequence). Partial CDR3 DNA: TGTGCCAGCAGTGATGAGCTAGGTGGCACAGATACG. Its protein product is CASSDELGGTDT. The CDR3 in full is CASSDELGGTDTQYF.

Concerning this clone: The CDR3 goes on 3 residues after the read ends, and that part is filled in from the germline J gene. The chain combines TRBV7-3 with TRBJ1-1, with TRBD1 matching 10 bases. This CDR3 has 16 residues. V dropped 0 bases and J dropped 4; count of bases not matched to a gene: 5. CDR1 SGHTA and CDR2 FQGTGA come from the germline V gene. CDR3 DNA (partial): TGTGCCAGCAGCTTAACCGGTGGGACAGGGGCCACTGAA. As protein: CASSLTGGTGATE. The whole CDR3 protein is CASSLTGGTGATEAFF.